This T cell receptor beta chain was sequenced in a study of T cells in Graves' hyperthyroidism and ophthalmopathy. Uncontrolled infection, other autoimmune disease, pregnancy or lactation led to exclusion. The source material, RNA transcripts, was used to amplify TCR beta CDR3 regions. HTBI primers were employed in a first-round RT-PCR of the TCR CDR3. From the multiplex PCR reads, TCRdb called clonotypes with MiXCR, one entry per CDR3 protein. Of nearly 600,000 distinct CDR3 sequences listed, around 13% were seen once; the top ten hold roughly 6.2%. The CDR3 extends over 13 amino acids. V gave up 2 bases and J gave up 12 bases; unmatched junction bases: 10. Germline V gene sequence: CDR1 GTSNPN, CDR2 SVGIG (reference sequence). In its sample, this clonotype was seen a few times.

The sample was blood. This receptor was taken from a woman between 25 and 40 years old with Graves' hyperthyroidism that later progressed to Graves' ophthalmopathy. The rearrangement links TRBV30 to TRBJ2-1; 7 positions agree with TRBD2. CDR3 sequence reads: CAWSSLAEAGQFF. In DNA, the CDR3 is TGTGCCTGGAGTTCCCTAGCGGAGGCTGGGCAGTTCTTC. Together with reference TRBV30 and TRBJ2-1, the CDR3 gives the full variable domain: SQTIHQWPATLVQPVGSPLSLECTVEGTSNPNLYWYRQAAGRGLQLLFYSVGIGQISSEVPQNLSASRPQDRQFILSSKKLLLSDSGFYLCAWSSLAEAGQFFGPGTRLTVL.